This T cell receptor beta chain was observed in a study of blood T cell repertoires in COVID-19. At the level of the study: COVID-19 samples from acute and convalescent phases originated in the United States, Italy and Spain. The cDNA or gDNA used as material had been derived from T cells, B-cell-depleted T cells, or PBMCs.

Original analysis: Nucleated cell number was recorded as an estimate derived from reference gene primer amplification. Method: immunoSEQ multiplex PCR; TCRdb's copy keeps in-frame clones and lacks some. V and J calls and clone size come straight from that table; D and trimming were deduced from the DNA. The repertoire consists of roughly 120,000 clones, with approximately 84% occurring once and the leading ten covering 3% to 4%. V was clipped by 0 bases and J by 1 base; unmatched bases: 5. Germline V gene data show CDR1 as SGHNT and CDR2 as YYREEE (reference sequence). The length of the CDR3 is 16 residues.

The chain uses TRBV5-4 and TRBJ2-7; 9 positions match TRBD1. The clonotype was recovered from a middle-aged man with acute or convalescent COVID-19. The specimen was peripheral blood. CDR3 sequence reads: CASSLEGTGLSYEQYF. The CDR3 DNA is TGTGCCAGCAGCTTGGAAGGGACAGGGCTATCCTACGAGCAGTACTTC. The whole variable domain, filled in from reference TRBV5-4 and TRBJ2-7, reads ETGVTQSPTHLIKTRGQQVTLRCSSQSGHNTVSWYQQALGQGPQFIFQYYREEENGRGNFPPRFSGLQFPNYSSELNVNALELDDSALYLCASSLEGTGLSYEQYFGPGTRLTVT.